This TCR beta chain stems from a study of persistence of HIV-infected CD4 T cells. Across the study: Suppressive ART had lasted a median of approximately 8 years. Multiple blood draws of up to about 180 mL, except a couple of donors with single leukapheresis.

Points on this clone: Its antigen is not identified.

The immunoSEQ assay was version 4, run in survey mode. The assay was immunoSEQ multiplex PCR, and TCRdb's table has in-frame clones only and misses some. The sample consists of 25,000 to 35,000 clones, around four fifths of them appearing once. Lysates of CMV-infected fibroblasts at 8 to 10 ug/mL stimulated these cells. Memory cells lacking CD40L and CD69 with high CD45RO were sorted. Trimming pared 5 bases from V and 4 bases from J, leaving 9 bases between. The CDR3 sequence is 13 residues long. Germline-derived CDR1 and CDR2 are SEHNR and FQNEAQ (reference sequence). Sequences were derived from CD4+ T cells sorted from PBMCs after approximately 20-hour stimulation, sampled from a patient who received antiretroviral therapy. The origin of this receptor is an adult woman with HIV who was CMV-seropositive. V gene TRBV7-9 combines with J gene TRBJ2-1; D may be TRBD1 (6 bases). Here the CDR3 reads CASSLQGYNEQFF. The CDR3 DNA follows: TGTGCCAGCAGCCTACAGGGATACAATGAGCAGTTCTTC. Together with reference TRBV7-9 and TRBJ2-1, the CDR3 gives the full variable domain: DTGVSQNPRHKITKRGQNVTFRCDPISEHNRLYWYRQTLGQGPEFLTYFQNEAQLEKSRLLSDRFSAERPKGSFSTLEIQRTEQGDSAMYLCASSLQGYNEQFFGPGTRLTVL.